This entry lists 20 T cell receptor beta chains sequenced from one sample in a study of identifying expanded T cells in peripheral blood. Libraries were prepared by immunoSEQ multiplex PCR; TCRdb keeps only in-frame clonotypes and omits some of them. The sample has approximately 110,000 clones, 80% to 90% seen once. Specimen: blood. The receptors were sampled from a person between 18 and 69 years old in good health.

This rearrangement joins TRBV5-8 to TRBJ2-5, with D uncertain. The V gene lost 1 base and the J gene lost 2 bases, with 9 bases spanning the gap. CDR1 is SGHTS, CDR2 YDEGEE, per germline. This CDR3 is 14 amino acids long. The CDR3 DNA reads TGTGCCAGCAGCTTGACCGGGTGGCAAGAGACCCAGTACTTC. It specifies CASSLTGWQETQYF.

The chain has TRBV6-5 and TRBJ2-5; D tentatively reads TRBD1 or TRBD2 (5 bases each). The CDR3 length is 14 residues. CDR1 and CDR2 (germline): MNHEY, SVGAGI. The V end was cut by 2 bases, the J end by 1 base, with 8 bases between. CDR3 residues: CASSYRGAQETQYF. DNA for the CDR3: TGTGCCAGCAGTTACAGAGGGGCCCAAGAGACCCAGTACTTC.

This chain links TRBV11-2 with TRBJ2-5, with 13 bases fitting TRBD2. In germline, CDR1 is SGHAT, CDR2 FQNNGV. The CDR3 is 18 amino acids. V lost 9 bases, J lost 3 bases, and 16 bases stayed unmatched. The DNA of the CDR3 is TGTGCCAGTTCGAGCCGCTGGTCGACTAGCGGGGGGAAAGAGACCCAGTACTTC. Residues: CASSSRWSTSGGKETQYF.

To note about this clone: One end of the junction fails to match germline, which may point to a read error. The chain is built from TRBV6-5 and TRBJ2-3; 10 bases align to TRBD2. Germline V lookup: CDR1 MNHEY, CDR2 SVGAGI. This CDR3 region has 15 residues. CDR3 sequence: CASSYAGTSEFPDHF. In nucleotides, the CDR3 is TGTGCCAGCAGTTACGCCGGGACTAGCGAGTTTCCCGACCATTTT.

As DNA, the CDR3 is TGCGCCAGCAGAGACGGCCAGTTCGGTTCCAACTATGGCTACACCTTC. Translated: CASRDGQFGSNYGYTF. The rearrangement joins TRBV4-1 to TRBJ1-2, with no clear D. Looked up from germline, CDR1 is MGHRA and CDR2 is YSYEKL. This CDR3 has 16 amino acids. V lost 6 bases and J 2 bases, leaving 19 bases between the germline ends.

J is TRBJ2-3 and V is TRBV7-8; D is ambiguous. Trimming shortened V by 7 bases and J by 0 bases, and 14 bases separated the two germline ends. The germline V gene has CDR1 SGHVS and CDR2 FQNEAQ. This CDR3 spans 15 amino acids. DNA of the CDR3: TGTGCCAGCACCCCCAGAGTCCATAGCACAGATACGCAGTATTTT. Translation gives CASTPRVHSTDTQYF.

This chain uses TRBV18 with TRBJ1-1; D unresolved. Trimming took 2 bases from V and 1 from J, leaving 14 bases between them. The CDR3 sequence is 16 residues long. Germline V lookup: CDR1 KGHSH, CDR2 LQKENI. The CDR3 reads CASSPTRDPSNTEAFF. The DNA of the CDR3 is TGTGCCAGCTCACCAACGAGGGATCCTTCGAACACTGAAGCTTTCTTT.

In regard to this clone: The junction shows a germline mismatch at one end, possibly a read error. The DNA of the CDR3 is TGTGCCAGCAGCACCGGGGCTATTCAAGGGACCCAGTACTTC. It codes for CASSTGAIQGTQYF. The genes are TRBV5-4 and TRBJ2-5; D tentatively fits TRBD1 or TRBD2 (5 bases each). The CDR3 spans 14 residues. Germline loops: CDR1 SGHNT, CDR2 YYREEE (reference sequence).

This clone was counted a single time. The chain uses TRBV5-6 and TRBJ2-3; D gene unclear. The CDR3 spans 14 residues. The germline V gene has CDR1 SGHDT and CDR2 YYEEEE. The V and J ends lost 3 bases and 0 bases respectively, with 8 bases between them. The DNA of the CDR3 is TGTGCCAGCAGCTCGAGTGGTAGCACAGATACGCAGTATTTT. Translated, it gives CASSSSGSTDTQYF.

The chain combines TRBV5-1 with TRBJ1-1, with TRBD1 as a possible D gene (5 bases). This CDR3 spans 15 amino acids. Germline assignment: CDR1 SGHRS and CDR2 YFSETQ. Trimming left V 1 base short and J 1 base short, with 11 bases between. The CDR3 region is CASSLFGTGNTEAFF. CDR3 nucleotides: TGCGCCAGCAGCTTGTTCGGGACTGGGAACACTGAAGCTTTCTTT.

The rearrangement links TRBV19 to TRBJ1-6, with D possibly TRBD1 on 5 matching bases. V lost 5 bases to trimming and J lost 4 bases, with 18 bases between them. Germline loops: CDR1 LNHDA, CDR2 SQIVND (reference sequence). CDR3 length: 17 residues. CDR3 amino acids: CASSRGYTTAYNSPLHF. For the CDR3, the DNA is TGTGCCAGTAGTCGTGGGTATACGACAGCGTATAATTCACCCCTCCACTTT.

This clone has just one count. The V call is TRBV29-1, the J call TRBJ2-1; TRBD1 might be the D (6 bases). The V end lost 7 bases, the J end lost 8 bases, and 18 bases lay between the germline ends. The CDR3 is made up of 13 amino acids. Looked up from germline, CDR1 is SQVTM and CDR2 is ANQGSEA. The CDR3 loop reads CSAIYMNRDEQFF. CDR3 DNA sequence: TGCAGCGCCATCTATATGAACAGGGATGAGCAGTTCTTC.

The chain carries TRBV18 and TRBJ1-2; the match to TRBD1 covers 8 bases. The germline V gene encodes CDR1 KGHSH and CDR2 LQKENI. V trimming: 2 bases; J trimming: 8 bases; junction bases outside the gene matches: 10. The CDR3 has 15 residues. CDR3: CASSPMVTGVEGYTF. The CDR3 nucleotides are TGTGCCAGCTCACCAATGGTGACAGGGGTAGAGGGCTACACCTTC.

The chain employs TRBV28 and TRBJ1-3; no definite D call. V was clipped by 7 bases and J by 4 bases, with 8 bases between them. CDR3 size: 12 residues. CDR1 and CDR2 (germline): MDHEN, SYDVKM. CDR3 amino acids: CASTPRGNTIYF. DNA for the CDR3: TGTGCCAGCACCCCCCGCGGAAACACCATATATTTT.

The chain recombines TRBV29-1 with TRBJ1-5; D possibly corresponds to TRBD1 (6 bases). This CDR3 comprises 12 residues. Germline V gene lookup returns CDR1 SQVTM and CDR2 ANQGSEA. V was cut by 4 bases and J by 7 bases, with 11 bases left in between. DNA of the CDR3: TGCAGCGTTGGACAGGCAGGGCAGCCCCAGCATTTT. The encoded protein is CSVGQAGQPQHF.

A single count supports this clone. This sequence joins TRBV13 and TRBJ1-1, with 8 bases matching TRBD1. CDR3 length equals 15 residues. The V and J ends lost 4 bases and 3 bases, in that order; junction bases with no gene match: 7. In germline, CDR1 is PRHDT, CDR2 FYEKMQ (reference sequence). The CDR3 nucleotides read TGTGCCAGCAGCTCCGCCGGACAGGGTTACACTGAAGCTTTCTTT. Protein product: CASSSAGQGYTEAFF.

The chain links TRBV7-8 to TRBJ1-3; 7 nucleotides align to TRBD1. Germline CDR1 SGHVS, CDR2 FQNEAQ. There are 16 residues in the CDR3. Trimming removed 4 bases from V and 4 bases from J; junction bases left unmatched: 10. CDR3 residues: CASSSPTGARGNTIYF. CDR3 nucleotides: TGTGCCAGCAGCTCCCCAACAGGGGCGAGGGGAAACACCATATATTTT.

The chain is built from TRBV7-8 and TRBJ2-5; D remains ambiguous. The V gene lost 4 bases and the J gene lost 6 bases, with 6 bases spanning the gap. The V gene's germline CDR1 is SGHVS and CDR2 FQNEAQ. This CDR3 region has 11 residues. CDR3 amino acids: CASSSTKTQYF. The CDR3 DNA follows: TGTGCCAGCAGCTCGACGAAGACCCAGTACTTC.

The V and J genes are TRBV4-3 and TRBJ1-4; D possibly corresponds to TRBD1 (6 bases). Germline V gene lookup returns CDR1 LGHNA and CDR2 YSLEER. V dropped 3 bases and J dropped 8 bases, with 16 bases sitting between them. CDR3 length: 15 amino acids. The CDR3 loop reads CASSQRTGYGEKLFF. The CDR3 DNA is TGCGCCAGCAGCCAGCGAACAGGGTACGGGGAAAAACTGTTTTTT.

CDR3 in amino acids: CASSNLQGRGGTDTQYF. The CDR3 DNA is TGTGCCAGTAGTAACCTCCAGGGTAGGGGGGGCACAGATACGCAGTATTTT. This chain connects TRBV19 to TRBJ2-3; D tentatively reads TRBD1 or TRBD2 (6 bases each). V was cut by 4 bases and J by 1 base, with 18 bases left in between. The CDR3 is made up of 17 amino acids. Germline CDR1 LNHDA, CDR2 SQIVND (reference sequence).